This paragraph covers one T cell receptor (beta chain) sequence. Looked up from germline, CDR1 is LNHNV and CDR2 is YYDKDF (reference sequence). The V segment lost 5 bases and the J segment 7 bases; nucleotides outside the gene matches: 5. The CDR3 runs to 13 residues. Reverse transcribed after extraction, RNA yielded cDNA as the sequencing template. The table came from immunoSEQ multiplex PCR; TCRdb's copy has only in-frame clones and leaves some out. The repertoire has just over 150,000 clones, 65% of them found once; the top ten carry about 0.94%. Regarding treatment: oral pan-JAK inhibitor, 5-10 mg twice daily. These data come from a study of CD8+ T cells in alopecia areata.

The TCR sequence derives from a human donor with alopecia areata. The sequencing here drew on CD4+ T cells sorted from blood, taken at week 4, from a patient treated with tofacitinib. The rearrangement joins TRBV15 to TRBJ1-1; 9 nucleotides align to TRBD1. The CDR3: CATSGTGRGEAFF. CDR3 bases: TGTGCCACCAGCGGGACAGGGAGGGGTGAAGCTTTCTTT.